Listed below are T cell receptor beta chains from one sample, sequenced in a study of PD-1 blockade in classical Hodgkin lymphoma. Sequenced by immunoSEQ multiplex PCR; TCRdb stores in-frame clones only, minus some. The sample records 99,000 or so clones, around 90% being singletons. The material was peripheral blood mononuclear cells (PBMCs), obtained before the fourth cycle of nivolumab. These receptors were taken from a human donor with classical Hodgkin lymphoma. The CDR3 runs from the conserved cysteine through the conserved F or W. Each record gives: J gene, D gene, clone size, V gene, CDR3 length, CDR3 protein, CDR3 DNA. The D gene is left open where the match is weak. Where a row states a size, it is once, few, many or the class of an expanded clone; other rows omit it.

j_gene: TRBJ1-3; d_gene: NA; abundance: NA; v_gene: TRBV7-2; len: 15; CDR3aa: CASSTRGPSGNTIYF; CDR3nt: TGTGCCAGCAGCACCCGCGGACCCTCGGGAAACACCATATATTTT
j_gene: TRBJ1-2; d_gene: NA; abundance: once; v_gene: TRBV28; len: 15; CDR3aa: CASSPTGRGLHGYTF; CDR3nt: TGTGCCAGCAGCCCTACGGGCAGGGGACTGCATGGCTACACCTTC
j_gene: TRBJ1-1; d_gene: NA; abundance: NA; v_gene: TRBV11-2; len: 13; CDR3aa: CASQVGSPKGAFF; CDR3nt: TGTGCCAGCCAAGTGGGCTCACCGAAGGGGGCTTTCTTT
j_gene: TRBJ1-1; d_gene: NA; abundance: NA; v_gene: TRBV7-2; len: 14; CDR3aa: CASSLTRGHTEAFF; CDR3nt: TGTGCCAGCAGCTTAACGCGGGGGCACACTGAAGCTTTCTTT
j_gene: TRBJ2-5; d_gene: TRBD2; abundance: NA; v_gene: TRBV19; len: 16; CDR3aa: CASSPRTGLVQETQYF; CDR3nt: TGTGCCAGTAGTCCCCGAACGGGACTAGTTCAAGAGACCCAGTACTTC
j_gene: TRBJ1-1; d_gene: TRBD1; abundance: NA; v_gene: TRBV18; len: 14; CDR3aa: CASSSDRGNTEAFF; CDR3nt: TGTGCCAGCTCAAGCGACAGGGGGAACACTGAAGCTTTCTTT
j_gene: TRBJ2-1; d_gene: TRBD1; abundance: NA; v_gene: TRBV19; len: 15; CDR3aa: CASSEPGQSYNEQFF; CDR3nt: TGTGCCAGTAGCGAACCGGGACAGAGCTACAATGAGCAGTTCTTC
j_gene: TRBJ2-1; d_gene: NA; abundance: NA; v_gene: TRBV7-9; len: 12; CDR3aa: CASSFGESEQFF; CDR3nt: TGTGCCAGCAGCTTCGGGGAGAGTGAGCAGTTCTTC
j_gene: TRBJ2-3; d_gene: TRBD2; abundance: few; v_gene: TRBV19; len: 15; CDR3aa: CASSTTIAGGPPQYF; CDR3nt: TGTGCCAGTAGTACGACTATAGCGGGAGGGCCACCGCAGTATTTT
j_gene: TRBJ1-1; d_gene: NA; abundance: once; v_gene: TRBV19; len: 14; CDR3aa: CASSLVAGRTEAFF; CDR3nt: TGTGCCAGTAGTCTGGTGGCAGGGCGCACTGAAGCTTTCTTT
j_gene: TRBJ1-1; d_gene: TRBD1; abundance: few; v_gene: TRBV30; len: 13; CDR3aa: CAWSWTGGSEAFF; CDR3nt: TGTGCCTGGAGTTGGACAGGGGGCTCTGAAGCTTTCTTT
j_gene: TRBJ2-1; d_gene: NA; abundance: NA; v_gene: TRBV7-2; len: 15; CDR3aa: CASSTAGGWDNEQFF; CDR3nt: TGTGCCAGCAGCACAGCAGGGGGGTGGGACAATGAGCAGTTCTTC
j_gene: TRBJ1-4; d_gene: NA; abundance: NA; v_gene: TRBV4-1; len: 18; CDR3aa: CASSQAAGVFPTNEKLFF; CDR3nt: TGCGCCAGCAGCCAAGCGGCAGGGGTGTTCCCAACTAATGAAAAACTGTTTTTT
j_gene: TRBJ2-1; d_gene: NA; abundance: NA; v_gene: TRBV12-5; len: 15; CDR3aa: CASGLPGLAYNEQFF; CDR3nt: TGTGCTAGTGGTTTGCCCGGACTCGCATACAATGAGCAGTTCTTC
j_gene: TRBJ2-3; d_gene: NA; abundance: NA; v_gene: TRBV30; len: 15; CDR3aa: CAWRRPGHRTDTQYF; CDR3nt: TGTGCCTGGAGACGGCCTGGGCACCGCACAGATACGCAGTATTTT
j_gene: TRBJ2-1; d_gene: NA; abundance: once; v_gene: TRBV20-1; len: 11; CDR3aa: CSAFLLNEQFF; CDR3nt: TGCAGTGCTTTCCTCCTCAATGAGCAGTTCTTC
j_gene: TRBJ2-5; d_gene: NA; abundance: NA; v_gene: TRBV9; len: 15; CDR3aa: CASSVGKGNLETQYF; CDR3nt: TGTGCCAGCAGCGTAGGTAAAGGGAACCTAGAGACCCAGTACTTC